These 23 T cell receptor beta chains originate from one sample sequenced in a study of cytomegalovirus exposure and HLA in healthy donors. The PCR ran on 60 Vbeta and 13 Jbeta primers. Sequenced by immunoSEQ multiplex PCR; TCRdb stores in-frame clones only, minus some. This table holds about 200,000 clones, around 70% found once. Input material: PBMCs. The receptor source for this set is a man aged 35 to 55 in good health and CMV-seropositive.

This clone was detected only once. The chain joins TRBV7-8 to TRBJ2-3; 12 bases agree with TRBD2. Germline lookup yields CDR1 SGHVS and CDR2 FQNEAQ. The length of the CDR3 is 17 residues. With V trimmed by 2 bases and J by 1 base, 4 bases remained unmatched. The CDR3 DNA sequence: TGTGCCAGCAGCTTACCCAGACTAGCGGGGGGCACAGATACGCAGTATTTT. Translated: CASSLPRLAGGTDTQYF.

The V and J genes are TRBV5-6 and TRBJ2-1; TRBD1 agrees at 10 bases. This CDR3 is 14 amino acids long. The germline V gene encodes CDR1 SGHDT and CDR2 YYEEEE. J gave up 8 bases and V 2 bases, and 4 bases lay outside the gene matches. Here the CDR3 DNA reads TGTGCCAGCAGCTTTACGACAGGGGGCGATGAGCAGTTCTTC. As protein: CASSFTTGGDEQFF.

The chain joins TRBV2 to TRBJ1-4; unclear D gene. V was pared by 4 bases and J by 9 bases, with 12 bases between. The V gene's germline CDR1 is SNHLY and CDR2 FYNNEI. This CDR3 comprises 13 residues. CDR3 sequence: CASSGGSGKKLFF. Written as DNA, the CDR3 is TGTGCCAGCAGTGGAGGATCGGGGAAAAAACTGTTTTTT.

This clone was seen just once. CDR3 sequence reads: CSVKGVTGYEQYF. CDR3 sequence (DNA): TGCAGCGTTAAGGGGGTAACTGGCTACGAGCAGTACTTC. This chain connects TRBV29-1 to TRBJ2-7; D might be TRBD1 (6 bases). Per the germline V gene, CDR1 is SQVTM and CDR2 is ANQGSEA. This CDR3 has 13 residues. The V gene lost 5 bases and the J gene lost 3 bases, with 14 bases spanning the gap.

Written as DNA, the CDR3 is TGTGCCAGCAGCTTAAGACCTACTATTGCCTACGAGCAGTACTTC. It is translated as CASSLRPTIAYEQYF. J is TRBJ2-7 and V is TRBV13; no firm D call. CDR1 and CDR2 from the germline V gene are PRHDT and FYEKMQ (reference sequence). V was shortened by 2 bases and J by 2 bases, with 13 bases between the two germline ends. The CDR3 totals 15 residues.

J is TRBJ1-2 and V is TRBV29-1, with 9 nucleotides matching TRBD1. V lost 7 bases, J lost 8 bases, and 14 bases stayed unmatched. Per germline, CDR1 SQVTM and CDR2 ANQGSEA. There are 14 residues in the CDR3. The CDR3 sequence: CSAKVTGGSGGYTF. The CDR3 DNA reads TGCAGCGCTAAGGTTACAGGGGGCTCCGGAGGCTACACCTTC.

The chain recombines TRBV4-1 with TRBJ2-5, with D possibly being TRBD1 (6 bases). Germline V gene lookup returns CDR1 MGHRA and CDR2 YSYEKL. Trimming stripped 4 bases from V and 5 bases from J, with 14 bases between. The CDR3 is 14 amino acids. The CDR3 DNA reads TGCGCCAGCAGCCTCACACAGGGATCGGAGACCCAGTACTTC. Protein product: CASSLTQGSETQYF.

Here the CDR3 reads CASSLRGGDSDTQYF. The DNA of the CDR3 is TGTGCCAGCAGCCTTCGGGGGGGCGACTCAGATACGCAGTATTTT. The chain links TRBV2 to TRBJ2-3; 8 positions agree with TRBD2. Unmatched junction bases numbered 9, after V lost 6 bases and J lost 4 bases. The CDR3 is 15 residues long. CDR1 SNHLY and CDR2 FYNNEI come from the germline V gene.

The chain recombines TRBV28 with TRBJ1-2, with 8 bases fitting TRBD1. CDR1 is MDHEN and CDR2 is SYDVKM in the germline V gene. The CDR3 spans 12 residues. J was trimmed by 4 bases and V by 10 bases; bases with no gene match: 5. DNA for the CDR3: TGTGCCACCCGGACAGGGCCCTATGGCTACACCTTC. It translates to CATRTGPYGYTF.

V gene TRBV10-1 combines with J gene TRBJ2-1, with D perhaps TRBD1 (6 bases). In germline, CDR1 is WNHNN, CDR2 SYGVQD (reference sequence). CDR3 size: 18 residues. Trimming took 0 bases from V and 3 from J, leaving 18 bases between them. In DNA, the CDR3 is TGCGCCAGCAGTGAGTCGAGTATTTGGGGGCATGGCTACAATGAGCAGTTCTTC. Amino acids: CASSESSIWGHGYNEQFF.

The chain combines TRBV5-6 with TRBJ1-1; D is unresolved. The germline CDR1 and CDR2 sequences are SGHDT and YYEEEE. V was cut by 4 bases and J by 8 bases, with 9 bases left in between. This CDR3 has 11 residues. Here the CDR3 DNA reads TGTGCCAGCAGCATCGGGAGGGAAGCTTTCTTT. It is translated as CASSIGREAFF. Drawing the rest from reference TRBV5-6 and TRBJ1-1, the complete variable domain is DAGVTQSPTHLIKTRGQQVTLRCSPKSGHDTVSWYQQALGQGPQFIFQYYEEEERQRGNFPDRFSGHQFPNYSSELNVNALLLGDSALYLCASSIGREAFFGQGTRLTVV.

For the CDR3, the DNA is TGTGCCAGCAGTTCTAGCCTCGGGGGCACCGGGGAGCTGTTTTTT. Amino acid sequence: CASSSSLGGTGELFF. The chain links TRBV27 to TRBJ2-2, with D possibly matching TRBD2 (6 bases). Germline-derived CDR1 and CDR2 are MNHEY and SMNVEV (reference sequence). CDR3 length: 15 amino acids. V lost 4 bases and J lost 4, with 13 bases in between.

This clone has more than one count but fewer than ten. Sequence at one end of the junction differs from germline and may be a read error. The rearrangement uses TRBV29-1 and TRBJ2-1; a possible D gene is TRBD1 (6 bases). This CDR3 region has 11 residues. Germline lookup yields CDR1 SQVTM and CDR2 ANQGSEA. This CDR3 is CSVEGTHLQVF. The CDR3 region has the DNA TGCAGCGTTGAGGGGACACACCTTCAGGTCTTC.

The chain couples TRBV29-1 to TRBJ1-1; a weak D match, TRBD1 (5 bases). Germline CDR1 and CDR2: SQVTM and ANQGSEA. The CDR3 length is 14 residues. V dropped 7 bases and J dropped 3 bases, with 18 bases sitting between them. The CDR3 spells CSARVGGGYTEAFF. In DNA, the CDR3 is TGCAGCGCCCGCGTTGGGGGAGGGTACACTGAAGCTTTCTTT.

The chain joins TRBV5-1 to TRBJ2-1; 8 bases match TRBD1. Germline CDR1 reads SGHRS; CDR2 reads YFSETQ. This CDR3 has 21 amino acids. V shed 0 bases and J 0 bases; nucleotides not matched to a gene: 17. As DNA, the CDR3 is TGCGCCAGCAGCTTGGCCAATGGTGCCAGGGGGCGAAGTATCTCCTACAATGAGCAGTTCTTC. Its protein product is CASSLANGARGRSISYNEQFF.

CDR3 sequence: CASRSPGQGGTGELFF. CDR3 sequence (DNA): TGTGCCAGCAGGTCGCCGGGACAGGGGGGAACCGGGGAGCTGTTTTTT. This chain connects TRBV9 to TRBJ2-2; TRBD1 matches 11 bases. V lost 5 bases to trimming and J lost 5 bases; unmatched junction nucleotides: 8. This CDR3 comprises 16 residues. In germline, CDR1 is SGDLS, CDR2 YYNGEE.

The V gene is TRBV5-6, the J gene TRBJ2-5, with D uncertain. The germline V gene has CDR1 SGHDT and CDR2 YYEEEE. The CDR3 covers 14 residues. Trimming shortened V by 0 bases and J by 5 bases, and 11 bases separated the two germline ends. As DNA, the CDR3 is TGTGCCAGCAGCTTGGCCGCCGGGTTCGAGACCCAGTACTTC. It is translated as CASSLAAGFETQYF.

J is TRBJ1-5 and V is TRBV19; D is possibly TRBD1 (6 bases). This CDR3 region has 15 residues. Looked up from germline, CDR1 is LNHDA and CDR2 is SQIVND (reference sequence). V lost 4 bases and J lost 9, with 19 bases in between. This CDR3 is CASSNQRTATTPQHF. The CDR3, as DNA: TGTGCCAGTAGTAACCAGCGGACAGCTACGACGCCCCAGCATTTT. Filled out from reference TRBV19 and TRBJ1-5, the complete variable domain reads DGGITQSPKYLFRKEGQNVTLSCEQNLNHDAMYWYRQDPGQGLRLIYYSQIVNDFQKGDIAEGYSVSREKKESFPLTVTSAQKNPTAFYLCASSNQRTATTPQHFGDGTRLSIL.

V is TRBV5-1 and J is TRBJ2-5, with 9 positions matching TRBD2. The J call could be wrong; TRBJ2-7 is a better fit for the DNA end. CDR3 length: 14 residues. Per germline, CDR1 SGHRS and CDR2 YFSETQ. CDR3 coding DNA: TGCGCCAGCAGATCTAGCGGGGACCGCTACGAGCAGTACTTC. It yields the protein CASRSSGDRYEQYF.

This chain links TRBV5-1 with TRBJ1-1, with TRBD1 as a possible D gene (6 bases). V was shortened by 4 bases and J by 3 bases, with 19 bases between the two germline ends. CDR1 SGHRS and CDR2 YFSETQ come from the germline V gene. The CDR3 length is 16 residues. The CDR3 spells CASSPRTALEDTEAFF. DNA for the CDR3: TGCGCCAGCAGCCCAAGGACAGCCCTTGAGGACACTGAAGCTTTCTTT.

The sample holds one count of this clone. The chain joins TRBV5-1 to TRBJ2-3, with TRBD2 matching over 7 bases. This CDR3 has 16 residues. Germline-derived CDR1 and CDR2 are SGHRS and YFSETQ. V was clipped by 5 bases and J by 0 bases; unmatched bases: 9. The CDR3 loop reads CASRDGAGTSTDTQYF. In nucleotides, the CDR3 is TGCGCCAGCAGAGACGGAGCGGGGACTAGCACAGATACGCAGTATTTT.

This chain links TRBV5-5 with TRBJ1-4; the D gene is possibly TRBD1 (6 bases). CDR3 length equals 16 residues. Per the germline V gene, CDR1 is SGHKS and CDR2 is YYEKEE (reference sequence). Between the trimmed V and J ends, which lost 1 base and 2 bases, there was a span of 12 bases. CDR3 sequence (DNA): TGTGCCAGCAGCTTGACCAGGGGTACCACTAATGAAAAACTGTTTTTT. This translates into CASSLTRGTTNEKLFF.

In its sample, this clone was seen a few times. The chain couples TRBV2 to TRBJ1-1; weak D call: TRBD1 (6 bases). Per the germline V gene, CDR1 is SNHLY and CDR2 is FYNNEI. This CDR3 region has 14 residues. V lost 7 bases and J lost 4, with 16 bases in between. DNA of the CDR3: TGTGCCAGCAAATCCGGGCAAGGGGGCACTGAAGCTTTCTTT. Protein sequence: CASKSGQGGTEAFF. The entire variable domain, with the rest obtained from reference TRBV2 and TRBJ1-1, is as follows: EPEVTQTPSHQVTQMGQEVILRCVPISNHLYFYWYRQILGQKVEFLVSFYNNEISEKSEIFDDQFSVERPDGSNFTLKIRSTKLEDSAMYFCASKSGQGGTEAFFGQGTRLTVV.